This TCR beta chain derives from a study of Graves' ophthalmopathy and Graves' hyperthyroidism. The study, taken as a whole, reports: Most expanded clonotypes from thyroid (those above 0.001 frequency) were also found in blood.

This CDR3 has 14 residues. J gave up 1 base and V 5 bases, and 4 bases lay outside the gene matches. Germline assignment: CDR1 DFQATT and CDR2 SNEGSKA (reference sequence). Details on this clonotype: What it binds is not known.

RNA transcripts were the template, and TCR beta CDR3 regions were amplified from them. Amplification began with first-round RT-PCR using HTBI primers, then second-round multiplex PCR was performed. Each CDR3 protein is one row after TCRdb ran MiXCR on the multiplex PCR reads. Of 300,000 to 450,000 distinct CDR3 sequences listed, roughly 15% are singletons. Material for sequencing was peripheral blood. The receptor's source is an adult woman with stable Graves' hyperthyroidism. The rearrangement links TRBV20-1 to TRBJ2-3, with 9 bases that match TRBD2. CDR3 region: CSASRLAGTDTQYF. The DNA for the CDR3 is TGCAGTGCTTCTCGACTAGCGGGCACAGATACGCAGTATTTT.